These T cell receptor beta chains were read from a single sample in a study of PD-L1 blockade in urothelial cancer. TCRdb's table, derived via immunoSEQ multiplex PCR, lists solely in-frame clones and lacks some. The profile shows 65,000 to 80,000 clones, less than 90% of them singletons. The source material was PBMCs, sampled around atezolizumab (anti-PD-L1) treatment. The receptors originated from a man between 65 and 85 years old with urothelial cancer. The CDR3 runs from the conserved cysteine through the conserved F or W. A D gene is named only where the DNA matches it firmly. Not all rows give a size; the values are once, few, many and, for expanded clones, a class.

d_call	j_call	clone_size	v_call	cdr3_length	cdr3_nt	cdr3_aa
-	TRBJ2-7	-	TRBV30	11	TGTGCCTGGAGTCTCGCCTACGAGCAGTACTTC	CAWSLAYEQYF
-	TRBJ2-7	-	TRBV5-4	13	TGTGCCAGCAGCCAGACAGGGAGGAACGAGCAGTACTTC	CASSQTGRNEQYF
TRBD1	TRBJ1-4	few	TRBV7-9	17	TGTGCCAGCAGCTCACAGACAGGGACGACAGCTAATGAAAAACTGTTTTTT	CASSSQTGTTANEKLFF
TRBD1	TRBJ2-7	-	TRBV27	16	TGTGCCAGCAGTCTAGGATCAGGGGGTCGAGGGATCAAGCAGTACTTC	CASSLGSGGRGIKQYF
TRBD2	TRBJ2-1	-	TRBV5-4	14	TGTGCCAGCAGCTTGGAGGGGACTAGCGGTGAGCAGTTCTTC	CASSLEGTSGEQFF
-	TRBJ1-3	-	TRBV6-6	14	TGTGCCAGCAGTTCCGGGACACGCGGAAACACCATATATTTT	CASSSGTRGNTIYF
-	TRBJ2-1	-	TRBV6-5	16	TGTGCCAGCAGTTACCTGAGACAGGCTCCTTACAATGAGCAGTTCTTC	CASSYLRQAPYNEQFF
TRBD1	TRBJ2-7	-	TRBV9	14	TGTGCCAGCAGCCGAAGACAGGGGAACTACGAGCAGTACTTC	CASSRRQGNYEQYF
-	TRBJ2-3	-	TRBV15	16	TGTGCCACCAGCAGAGACCCGGGGGCGGGAGCTGATACGCAGTATTTT	CATSRDPGAGADTQYF
-	TRBJ2-2	-	TRBV29-1	15	TGCAGCGTTGTGGGATCAGGGAGGTCCACCGGGGAGCTGTTTTTT	CSVVGSGRSTGELFF
-	TRBJ1-1	-	TRBV5-4	12	TGTGCCAGCAGCAACAGGGTTACTGAAGCTTTCTTT	CASSNRVTEAFF
-	TRBJ2-7	-	TRBV30	13	TGTGCCTGGAGTGATATCCCCCCGAGAGAGCAGTACTTC	CAWSDIPPREQYF
-	TRBJ2-2	once	TRBV5-1	14	TGCGCCAGCACCACCGGGGGGCACACCGGGGAGCTGTTTTTT	CASTTGGHTGELFF
TRBD1	TRBJ2-5	-	TRBV27	16	TGTGCCAGCAGTCCCCGGACAGGACCGTGGGGGGAGACCCAGTACTTC	CASSPRTGPWGETQYF
TRBD2	TRBJ2-7	few	TRBV7-9	15	TGTGCCAGCAGCCCGCCGGCTAGCGGGAGCTACGAGCAGTACTTC	CASSPPASGSYEQYF
-	TRBJ1-5	-	TRBV11-2	15	TGTGCCAGCAGCTTAGTCCCAGAACAGGCGGCGCCCCAGCATTTT	CASSLVPEQAAPQHF
TRBD1	TRBJ2-2	once	TRBV29-1	13	TGCAGCGTTGACAGGGGGAGAACCGGGGAGCTGTTTTTT	CSVDRGRTGELFF
TRBD1	TRBJ2-7	-	TRBV28	15	TGTGCCAGCAGTAGAAGTCGGACAGGGGTCTACGAGCAGTACTTC	CASSRSRTGVYEQYF
TRBD2	TRBJ2-7	once	TRBV28	15	TGTGCCAGCAGTTTAGGCGGGGGGCCAACCTACGAGCAGTACTTC	CASSLGGGPTYEQYF
-	TRBJ2-6	-	TRBV19	15	TGTGCCAGTAGTCGTCAGAAGTCTGGGGCCAACGTCCTGACTTTC	CASSRQKSGANVLTF
TRBD2	TRBJ2-1	once	TRBV28	16	TGTGCCAGCAGCCGCACAGCGGGAGGGTCCTACAATGAGCAGTTCTTC	CASSRTAGGSYNEQFF
-	TRBJ2-3	-	TRBV7-9	15	TGTGCCAGCAGAATGAGCGGGACAAGCACAGATACGCAGTATTTT	CASRMSGTSTDTQYF
TRBD1	TRBJ2-7	-	TRBV7-8	14	TGTGCCAGCAGCTTCGACAGGGATGCCTACGAGCAGTACTTC	CASSFDRDAYEQYF
TRBD1	TRBJ2-7	-	TRBV28	15	TGTGCCAGCAGCAGGGTGGGACAGGGGGCCAACGAGCAGTACTTC	CASSRVGQGANEQYF
TRBD1	TRBJ1-2	-	TRBV5-1	15	TGCGCCAGCAGCGCCCGACAGGGGGCCGACTATGGCTACACCTTC	CASSARQGADYGYTF
-	TRBJ2-7	-	TRBV7-2	16	TGTGCCAGCAGTCGACGACGGTCTAGCGCCCCCTACGAGCAGTACTTC	CASSRRRSSAPYEQYF
-	TRBJ1-1	-	TRBV19	13	TGTGCCAGTAGGAGCAGAGGGATAGATGAAGCTTTCTTT	CASRSRGIDEAFF
-	TRBJ2-4	-	TRBV12-5	17	TGTGCTAGTGGTCTAAGGAAGGCGGGGTCAGCCAAAAACATTCAGTACTTC	CASGLRKAGSAKNIQYF
TRBD1	TRBJ2-7	-	TRBV28	14	TGTGCCAGCAGATCAGGTGACAGGGCGGGCGAGCAGTACTTC	CASRSGDRAGEQYF
-	TRBJ2-1	-	TRBV9	17	TGTGCCAGCAGCGGGGGAAGTGGAGGGGACTCCTACAATGAGCAGTTCTTC	CASSGGSGGDSYNEQFF
-	TRBJ2-7	-	TRBV6-6	12	TGTGCCAGCAGTCAAGACACCTACGAGCAGTACTTC	CASSQDTYEQYF
TRBD2	TRBJ2-7	-	TRBV4-2	18	TGTGCCAGCAGCCAAGTGGGTCTGGAAGCGGGAGGCCGAGGGCAGCAGTACTTC	CASSQVGLEAGGRGQQYF
TRBD1	TRBJ1-1	-	TRBV18	15	TGTGCCAGCAGCAGGCAGGGACAGGGGAACACTGAAGCTTTCTTT	CASSRQGQGNTEAFF
TRBD2	TRBJ2-1	-	TRBV7-3	15	TGTGCCAGCAGACGCGGGGGGGGCTCCTACAATGAGCAGTTCTTC	CASRRGGGSYNEQFF
TRBD2	TRBJ2-1	-	TRBV5-1	15	TGCGCCAGCAGCTTGAGGGTAGCGGGACTCAATGAGCAGTTCTTC	CASSLRVAGLNEQFF
-	TRBJ2-3	-	TRBV12-2	16	TGTGCAAGTCGCCTCGGGGAGGGGGACTCCACAGATACGCAGTATTTT	CASRLGEGDSTDTQYF
TRBD2	TRBJ2-3	-	TRBV29-1	14	TGCAGCGTTGGGGCTAGCGGAGTACCAGATACGCAGTATTTT	CSVGASGVPDTQYF
TRBD1	TRBJ1-2	-	TRBV6-5	16	TGTGCCAGCAGTTACGGGGGGGGACAGGGTACATATGGCTACACCTTC	CASSYGGGQGTYGYTF
TRBD1	TRBJ1-2	once	TRBV11-2	15	TGTGCCAGCAGCTTATACGCTACAGGGGACTATGGCTACACCTTC	CASSLYATGDYGYTF
-	TRBJ2-7	-	TRBV15	14	TGTGCCACCAGCAGAGATCCTTCCAGCGGGTTGCAGTACTTC	CATSRDPSSGLQYF
-	TRBJ2-1	-	TRBV2	13	TGTGCCAGCAGTGACAGCTCCTACAATGAGCAGTTCTTC	CASSDSSYNEQFF
-	TRBJ1-1	once	TRBV19	16	TGTGCCAGTAGTAGTCGGTTGGGGGGGGCGGGCACTGAAGCTTTCTTT	CASSSRLGGAGTEAFF
TRBD1	TRBJ2-1	-	TRBV11-3	16	TGTGCCAGCAGCAGAAGAACCGGGACAGGGGTGGATGAGCAGTTCTTC	CASSRRTGTGVDEQFF